This is a list of T cell receptor beta chains from one sample in a study of blood T cells in healthy people across ages. TCRdb re-called the 5' RACE reads with MiXCR, one entry per CDR3 protein. This repertoire shows about 580,000 distinct CDR3 sequences, less than 60% found once; its top ten account for 20% to 25%. The sample taken for sequencing was blood. Every receptor here comes from a man at least 80 years old in good health. The CDR3 runs from the conserved cysteine through the conserved F or W. The D gene is left open where the match is weak. Rows may omit the clone size; those that give it use once, few, many or a size class.

D gene: -; clone size: few; J gene: TRBJ1-2; V gene: TRBV7-9; CDR3 protein: CASSPDSSGYTF; CDR3 DNA: TGTGCCAGCAGCCCGGACAGTAGTGGCTACACCTTC
D gene: -; clone size: few; J gene: TRBJ2-1; V gene: TRBV24-1; CDR3 protein: CATWGGTYNEQFF; CDR3 DNA: TGTGCCACGTGGGGCGGGACCTACAATGAGCAGTTCTTC
D gene: -; clone size: -; J gene: TRBJ2-1; V gene: TRBV5-1; CDR3 protein: CASSLGRGGQFF; CDR3 DNA: TGCGCCAGCAGCCTCGGACGCGGTGGGCAGTTCTTC
D gene: -; clone size: many; J gene: TRBJ1-4; V gene: TRBV6-6; CDR3 protein: CASSYSAQGGEKLFF; CDR3 DNA: TGTGCCAGCAGTTACTCGGCGCAGGGCGGAGAAAAACTGTTTTTT
D gene: TRBD2; clone size: -; J gene: TRBJ2-2; V gene: TRBV2; CDR3 protein: CASRPSGSTGELFF; CDR3 DNA: TGTGCCAGCCGCCCCAGCGGGAGTACCGGGGAGCTGTTTTTT
D gene: TRBD1; clone size: few; J gene: TRBJ1-6; V gene: TRBV6-5; CDR3 protein: CASRLGRGNSPLHF; CDR3 DNA: TGTGCCAGCAGGCTCGGCAGGGGGAATTCACCCCTCCACTTT
D gene: TRBD2; clone size: few; J gene: TRBJ2-3; V gene: TRBV20-1; CDR3 protein: CSARGPSGISTDTQYF; CDR3 DNA: TGCAGTGCTAGAGGCCCTAGCGGAATTAGCACAGATACGCAGTATTTT
D gene: -; clone size: -; J gene: TRBJ2-2; V gene: TRBV20-1; CDR3 protein: CSARDARAGGELFF; CDR3 DNA: TGCAGTGCTAGAGATGCCAGGGCAGGCGGGGAGCTGTTTTTT
D gene: TRBD1; clone size: -; J gene: TRBJ2-1; V gene: TRBV11-2; CDR3 protein: CASSPTDRPKDRSSYNEQFF; CDR3 DNA: TGTGCCAGCAGCCCAACGGACAGGCCCAAGGACCGAAGCTCCTACAATGAGCAGTTCTTC
D gene: -; clone size: few; J gene: TRBJ1-2; V gene: TRBV27; CDR3 protein: CASSLRRQDQGYGYTF; CDR3 DNA: TGTGCCAGCAGTTTACGCCGACAGGATCAGGGGTATGGCTACACCTTC
D gene: -; clone size: few; J gene: TRBJ1-5; V gene: TRBV29-1; CDR3 protein: CSVENGEFYSNQPQHF; CDR3 DNA: TGCAGCGTTGAAAACGGGGAGTTTTATAGCAATCAGCCCCAGCATTTT
D gene: TRBD1; clone size: many; J gene: TRBJ1-1; V gene: TRBV6-5; CDR3 protein: CASSTGVEAEAFF; CDR3 DNA: TGTGCCAGCAGTACAGGGGTAGAGGCTGAAGCTTTCTTT
D gene: -; clone size: few; J gene: TRBJ2-1; V gene: TRBV20-1; CDR3 protein: CSARGGLDEQFF; CDR3 DNA: TGCAGTGCTAGAGGAGGGTTGGATGAGCAGTTCTTC
D gene: -; clone size: -; J gene: TRBJ2-5; V gene: TRBV6-6; CDR3 protein: CASSPASDQETQYF; CDR3 DNA: TGTGCCAGCAGCCCGGCTAGCGACCAAGAGACCCAGTACTTC
D gene: TRBD1; clone size: few; J gene: TRBJ1-4; V gene: TRBV5-6; CDR3 protein: CASSFLVGQGDEKLFF; CDR3 DNA: TGTGCCAGCAGCTTTCTCGTGGGACAGGGGGATGAAAAACTGTTTTTT
D gene: TRBD2; clone size: few; J gene: TRBJ2-1; V gene: TRBV29-1; CDR3 protein: CSVVGTSGYNEQFF; CDR3 DNA: TGCAGCGTTGTTGGGACTAGCGGATACAATGAGCAGTTCTTC
D gene: TRBD1; clone size: many; J gene: TRBJ2-7; V gene: TRBV6-5; CDR3 protein: CASRVGQGGYEQYF; CDR3 DNA: TGTGCCAGCAGAGTGGGACAGGGCGGCTACGAGCAGTACTTC
D gene: -; clone size: few; J gene: TRBJ2-4; V gene: TRBV14; CDR3 protein: CASSHPAQSPIQYF; CDR3 DNA: TGTGCCAGCAGCCACCCGGCCCAATCCCCCATTCAGTACTTC
D gene: -; clone size: many; J gene: TRBJ2-7; V gene: TRBV7-9; CDR3 protein: CASGSGTPYEQYF; CDR3 DNA: TGTGCCAGCGGATCCGGGACCCCCTACGAGCAGTACTTC
D gene: -; clone size: few; J gene: TRBJ2-3; V gene: TRBV12-3/TRBV12-4; CDR3 protein: CASSPRGGNTDTQYF; CDR3 DNA: TGTGCCAGCTCCCCCAGGGGGGGAAACACAGATACGCAGTATTTT
D gene: TRBD2; clone size: -; J gene: TRBJ2-6; V gene: TRBV28; CDR3 protein: CASNHLGTSGRKGANVLTF; CDR3 DNA: TGTGCCAGCAACCACCTGGGGACTAGCGGGAGAAAAGGGGCCAACGTCCTGACTTTC
D gene: -; clone size: -; J gene: TRBJ1-2; V gene: TRBV7-2; CDR3 protein: CASSSPPPGLRGYTF; CDR3 DNA: TGTGCCAGCAGCTCCCCCCCCCCGGGTTTGCGCGGCTACACCTTC
D gene: TRBD1; clone size: -; J gene: TRBJ1-1; V gene: TRBV27; CDR3 protein: CASNPGTGTTEAFF; CDR3 DNA: TGTGCCAGCAATCCCGGGACAGGGACCACTGAAGCTTTCTTT
D gene: -; clone size: -; J gene: TRBJ2-7; V gene: TRBV15; CDR3 protein: CATSRGVRGPSYNEQYF; CDR3 DNA: TGTGCCACCAGCAGAGGTGTTCGGGGGCCCTCCTACAATGAGCAGTACTTC
D gene: -; clone size: -; J gene: TRBJ2-3; V gene: TRBV7-2; CDR3 protein: CASSLDGRGTDTQYF; CDR3 DNA: TGTGCCAGCAGCTTAGATGGGCGGGGCACAGATACGCAGTATTTT
D gene: TRBD1; clone size: few; J gene: TRBJ1-1; V gene: TRBV7-2; CDR3 protein: CASSSDRGPGRAFF; CDR3 DNA: TGTGCCAGCAGCAGCGACAGGGGGCCTGGCAGAGCTTTCTTT
D gene: -; clone size: few; J gene: TRBJ2-1; V gene: TRBV5-1; CDR3 protein: CASSPEGLPTSEQFF; CDR3 DNA: TGCGCCAGCAGTCCTGAAGGGCTCCCTACGAGTGAGCAGTTCTTC
D gene: TRBD1; clone size: -; J gene: TRBJ1-5; V gene: TRBV29-1; CDR3 protein: CSAWTGGWDQPQHF; CDR3 DNA: TGCAGCGCTTGGACAGGGGGTTGGGATCAGCCCCAGCATTTT
D gene: -; clone size: -; J gene: TRBJ2-7; V gene: TRBV3-1; CDR3 protein: CASSQVSRGAFEQYF; CDR3 DNA: TGTGCCAGCAGCCAAGTGTCTAGGGGGGCCTTCGAGCAGTACTTC
D gene: -; clone size: -; J gene: TRBJ2-4; V gene: TRBV6-2/TRBV6-3; CDR3 protein: CASSHRGTALAKNIQYF; CDR3 DNA: TGTGCCAGCAGCCACCGGGGGACCGCTCTAGCCAAAAACATTCAGTACTTC
D gene: -; clone size: once; J gene: TRBJ2-6; V gene: TRBV7-9; CDR3 protein: CASGPTGSGANVLTF; CDR3 DNA: TGTGCCAGCGGACCGACAGGCTCTGGGGCCAACGTCCTGACTTTC
D gene: TRBD1; clone size: -; J gene: TRBJ1-4; V gene: TRBV7-2; CDR3 protein: CASSKDGTGTEKLFF; CDR3 DNA: TGTGCCAGCAGCAAAGACGGGACAGGGACTGAAAAACTGTTTTTT
D gene: -; clone size: once; J gene: TRBJ2-5; V gene: TRBV12-3/TRBV12-4; CDR3 protein: CASSFSQVGLLYF; CDR3 DNA: TGTGCCAGCAGTTTCTCGCAGGTGGGGCTTCTGTACTTC
D gene: TRBD2; clone size: few; J gene: TRBJ2-3; V gene: TRBV20-1; CDR3 protein: CSATSGRARSTDTQYF; CDR3 DNA: TGCAGTGCCACTAGCGGGAGGGCCCGAAGCACAGATACGCAGTATTTT
D gene: TRBD1; clone size: -; J gene: TRBJ2-3; V gene: TRBV29-1; CDR3 protein: CSVGRDRIGDTQYF; CDR3 DNA: TGCAGCGTTGGAAGGGACAGAATAGGGGATACGCAGTATTTT
D gene: -; clone size: -; J gene: TRBJ2-1; V gene: TRBV18; CDR3 protein: CASSPGHTGNKQFF; CDR3 DNA: TGTGCCAGCTCACCAGGACACACCGGCAATAAGCAGTTCTTC
D gene: -; clone size: few; J gene: TRBJ2-1; V gene: TRBV5-5; CDR3 protein: CASSGGAPGNEQFF; CDR3 DNA: TGTGCCAGCAGCGGCGGGGCGCCTGGCAATGAGCAGTTCTTC
D gene: TRBD1; clone size: -; J gene: TRBJ2-7; V gene: TRBV28; CDR3 protein: CASRPRGQGLYEQYF; CDR3 DNA: TGTGCCAGCAGACCGCGGGGACAGGGCTTGTACGAGCAGTACTTC
D gene: -; clone size: -; J gene: TRBJ2-1; V gene: TRBV7-3; CDR3 protein: CVSSLAMGGDEQFF; CDR3 DNA: TGTGTCAGCAGCTTAGCAATGGGAGGCGATGAGCAGTTCTTC
D gene: -; clone size: once; J gene: TRBJ1-1; V gene: TRBV21-1; CDR3 protein: CASSKNGQGNTEAFF; CDR3 DNA: TGTGCCAGCAGCAAAAACGGGCAGGGGAACACTGAAGCTTTCTTT
D gene: TRBD2; clone size: few; J gene: TRBJ2-1; V gene: TRBV7-3; CDR3 protein: CASSSSGRATEQFF; CDR3 DNA: TGTGCCAGCAGCTCAAGCGGGAGGGCCACTGAGCAGTTCTTC